Presented here are 9 T cell receptor beta chains from one specimen sequenced in a study. Assay used: immunoSEQ multiplex PCR; TCRdb lists only in-frame clones, some missing. The profile shows approximately 70,000 clones, around 93% of them singletons. Input material: PBMCs. These receptors were taken from a man aged 35-49 years with rheumatoid arthritis.

V usage is TRBV4-2 and J usage is TRBJ1-6, with D unresolved. CDR3 length equals 12 residues. V lost 1 base, J lost 14 bases, and 9 bases lay in between. From germline, CDR1 is LGHNA and CDR2 YNFKEQ. The DNA of the CDR3 is TGTGCCAGCAGCCAAGTTGGGGAAGCCCTCCACTTT. The encoded protein is CASSQVGEALHF.

This clone was detected only once. The V call is TRBV5-6, the J call TRBJ2-2, with D perhaps TRBD1 or TRBD2 (5 bases each). The V and J ends lost 4 bases and 5 bases respectively, with 15 bases between them. This CDR3 comprises 15 residues. The germline V gene has CDR1 SGHDT and CDR2 YYEEEE. For the CDR3, the DNA is TGTGCCAGCAGCCCCGGGACGATATGGACCGGGGAGCTGTTTTTT. It encodes CASSPGTIWTGELFF.

V usage is TRBV2 and J usage is TRBJ1-1, with D possibly matching TRBD1 (6 bases). The ends were cut back, 7 bases at V and 2 bases at J, with 11 bases in the middle. Germline V gives CDR1 SNHLY, CDR2 FYNNEI. This CDR3 has 13 amino acids. CDR3 DNA: TGTGCCAGCATTTTACAGGGCAACACTGAAGCTTTCTTT. Translated: CASILQGNTEAFF.

The chain joins TRBV28 to TRBJ2-7, with D possibly called TRBD1 or TRBD2 (6 bases each). V was shortened by 9 bases and J by 0 bases, with 18 bases between the two germline ends. Germline assignment: CDR1 MDHEN and CDR2 SYDVKM. This CDR3 contains 15 residues. The CDR3 reads CASTVRRGSSYEQYF. The CDR3 coding sequence is TGTGCCAGTACGGTTCGGAGGGGGAGCTCCTACGAGCAGTACTTC.

The CDR3 reads CASRREPSTDTQYF. In nucleotides, the CDR3 is TGTGCCAGCCGCCGGGAGCCTAGCACAGATACGCAGTATTTT. The chain links TRBV19 to TRBJ2-3; a weak D match, TRBD2 (6 bases). Germline loops: CDR1 LNHDA, CDR2 SQIVND (reference sequence). The germline V and J ends were trimmed by 9 bases and 0 bases, with 13 bases remaining between them. This CDR3 is built from 14 residues.

V usage is TRBV5-8 and J usage is TRBJ1-5, with D possibly matching TRBD1 (5 bases). The length of the CDR3 is 14 residues. Between the trimmed V and J ends, which lost 4 bases and 7 bases, there was a span of 15 bases. From germline, CDR1 is SGHTS and CDR2 YDEGEE. In DNA, the CDR3 is TGTGCCAGCAGCCTCGAGCGGGGGGGGCAGCCCCAGCATTTT. Residues: CASSLERGGQPQHF.

The table lists this clone with a count of one. V is TRBV19 and J is TRBJ2-2; 9 bases agree with TRBD1. CDR3 length: 18 amino acids. V lost 5 bases and J lost 0; bases outside the gene matches: 10. Germline V gives CDR1 LNHDA, CDR2 SQIVND (reference sequence). For the CDR3, the DNA is TGTGCCAGTAGTTCGCGGACAGGGGCCACCACGAACACCGGGGAGCTGTTTTTT. Translation gives CASSSRTGATTNTGELFF.

The J gene is TRBJ2-1, the V gene TRBV18, with TRBD2 identical over 11 bases. The CDR3 covers 15 residues. Trimming took 1 base from V and 7 from J; bases not matched to a gene: 3. Per germline, CDR1 KGHSH and CDR2 LQKENI. CDR3 coding DNA: TGTGCCAGCTCACCACTTAGCGGGAGGGGTAATGAGCAGTTCTTC. This translates into CASSPLSGRGNEQFF.

V is TRBV19 and J is TRBJ2-2, with D perhaps matching TRBD1 or TRBD2 (5 bases each). Germline V CDR1 and CDR2: LNHDA, SQIVND (reference sequence). This CDR3 comprises 16 residues. V was shortened by 3 bases and J by 2 bases, with 13 bases between the two germline ends. The DNA for the CDR3 is TGTGCCAGTAGTATTGCTTGGGGACCCAACACCGGGGAGCTGTTTTTT. This gives the protein CASSIAWGPNTGELFF.